This T cell receptor beta chain was sequenced during a study of T cells in Graves' hyperthyroidism and ophthalmopathy (dated by TCRdb to 2018 to 2020). Background on the whole study: Peripheral blood samples were taken at the time of initial diagnosis, prior to any treatment. An independent validation cohort of 18 to 20 hyperthyroidism patients and about 15 patients who later progressed to ophthalmopathy tested prospective prediction of ophthalmopathy. After blood sampling, hyperthyroidism patients were treated with methimazole at a starting dose of 30 mg daily, and ophthalmopathy patients were treated with high-dose intravenous methylprednisolone. According to the paper, TCR Vbeta CDR3 sequencing was carried out on some 140 peripheral blood samples, which came from fewer than 50 ophthalmopathy, 80 or so hyperthyroidism and around 17 progressor patients. Thyroid tissue and blood T-cell repertoires from several Graves' hyperthyroidism patients were also compared in the study. The 100 discovery patients were randomly split 7:3 into training and test sets. A discovery cohort of around 100 patients, 43 with Graves' ophthalmopathy and about 60 with stable Graves' hyperthyroidism, was used to find distinguishing TCR V-J signatures.

This clonotype has a handful of counts. The antigen it recognizes is unknown. No base-level quality is on record; no much larger clone is a single base apart. Hyperthyroidism patients were newly diagnosed, had a disease duration of under 2 months, and were aged 18 to 65 years. Exclusion was applied to patients with uncontrolled infections, other autoimmune diseases, pregnancy or lactation. Diagnoses relied on clinical symptoms, serum thyroxine and TRAb, thyroid ultrasound and orbital computed tomography. For progressor patients, blood was drawn at the first diagnosis of hyperthyroidism, before any ophthalmopathy symptoms had appeared. Ficoll-Paque density gradient centrifugation was used to isolate PBMCs from around 10 ml of fresh peripheral blood. Progressor patients were first diagnosed with Graves' hyperthyroidism and then developed ophthalmopathy during follow-up. Total RNA was extracted using Trizol reagent, and RNA quality was assessed on an Agilent 2100 Bioanalyzer.

Results and caveats for the whole study, not just this receptor: Most expanded thyroid clonotypes (frequency above 0.001) were also found in blood, which suggests that blood repertoires may mirror thyroid immune responses. No statistical method was used to set the sample size in advance, and investigators knew the group allocation. A 13 V-J signature model separated ophthalmopathy from stable hyperthyroidism, with about 90% sensitivity and 81.08% specificity in cross-validation and 80%/75% in testing. During validation, the model predicted progression to ophthalmopathy a median of around six months ahead of onset, with around 71% sensitivity and under 85% specificity.

The CDR3 covers 15 residues, taking in both the cysteine and the phenylalanine. The kept DNA is CDR3 alone, 45 bases in frame from the first base. For CDR1 and CDR2, the germline V gene lists SGDLS and YYNGEE. After removal of 3 bases from V and 4 bases from J, the junction retains 7 bases not matched to a gene. TCR beta CDR3 regions were amplified from RNA transcripts. The TCR CDR3 was subjected to a first round of RT-PCR using the HTBI primer set and the Qiagen OneStep RT-PCR kit. Libraries were constructed in a second round of multiplex PCR, after which size selection and purification were carried out. Sequencing of the libraries was done on an Illumina HiSeq2000 using paired-end 100 bp reads. Under the source paper's analysis protocol: SOAPnuke was used to process the raw data, with reads discarded if the reads contained adapters or uncalled bases, had a mean Phred below 15, or lacked an exact constant-primer or identifier match. High-quality paired reads were merged using COPE v1.2.5, and each unique nucleotide sequence was defined as a clonotype. Clonotypes were aligned to IMGT TRBV, TRBD and TRBJ reference segments using MiTCR v1.1. The analysis was restricted to V-J combinations with a frequency above 0.0001, which together covered 99.2% of the repertoires. The TCS score was defined as the ratio of F50 (clonal expansion) to E x V (chaos), calculated using BLOSUM62-based TCRdist between CDR3 peptides within each V-J. Welch's t-statistics and random forest reduced around 550 V-J features to roughly 13, which were used in a naive Bayes classifier (R e1071). TCRdb took the public reads, trimmed them with fastp at Q25, ran MiXCR for clone calling and kept in-frame beta chains. Under each unique CDR3 protein, matching rows form one entry showing the most common genes and DNA. These V and J calls are TCRdb output, not the study's own analysis. Recorded for this sample are nearly 600,000 distinct CDR3 sequences; roughly 14% of them occurred a single time. 5% to 7% of the sample is held by the ten biggest clonotypes.

Sequencing used blood. This receptor was taken from a woman in her twenties or thirties with Graves' hyperthyroidism that later progressed to Graves' ophthalmopathy. The chain uses TRBV9 and TRBJ2-5, and 9 junction bases match TRBD1. The CDR3 protein is CASSDVGQGGETQYF. The DNA sequence is given as TGTGCCAGCAGCGACGTGGGACAGGGAGGAGAGACCCAGTACTTC.